The rows below give T cell receptor beta chains drawn from one sample of a study of cytomegalovirus exposure and HLA in healthy donors. TCRdb's table, derived via immunoSEQ multiplex PCR, lists solely in-frame clones and lacks some. The table has approximately 120,000 clones, roughly 90% seen once; the top ten hold roughly 2.2%. Material for sequencing was PBMCs. The receptors derive from a woman aged 18-29 years in good health and CMV-seronegative. Both conserved end residues are part of each CDR3. Fields, in order: D gene, V gene, clone size, J gene, CDR3 protein, CDR3 DNA. The D gene is left open where the match is weak. Clone size, where shown, is once, few, many, or a class for clones that have expanded.

D: .
V: TRBV7-9
size: .
J: TRBJ2-1
CDR3: CASSLEEGLEKNEQFF
DNA: TGTGCCAGCAGCTTAGAAGAGGGCCTAGAGAAAAATGAGCAGTTCTTC

D: TRBD2
V: TRBV7-9
size: .
J: TRBJ2-1
CDR3: CASSPRRLAGGVNEQFF
DNA: TGTGCCAGCAGCCCCCGCCGACTAGCGGGAGGTGTGAATGAGCAGTTCTTC

D: .
V: TRBV9
size: .
J: TRBJ2-3
CDR3: CASSPSATRATDTQYF
DNA: TGTGCCAGCAGCCCATCCGCGACTAGGGCCACAGATACGCAGTATTTT

D: .
V: TRBV7-7
size: few
J: TRBJ2-1
CDR3: CASSLDRANEQFF
DNA: TGTGCCAGCAGCTTAGACAGGGCAAATGAGCAGTTCTTC

D: .
V: TRBV25-1
size: .
J: TRBJ2-7
CDR3: CASSEGRGGTSSYEQYF
DNA: TGTGCCAGCAGTGAAGGTCGAGGCGGCACGAGCTCCTACGAGCAGTACTTC

D: TRBD1
V: TRBV28
size: .
J: TRBJ2-7
CDR3: CASSFLGTGREQYF
DNA: TGTGCCAGCAGTTTCCTCGGGACAGGGCGCGAGCAGTACTTC

D: .
V: TRBV4-1
size: once
J: TRBJ2-5
CDR3: CASSQGQPQETQYF
DNA: TGCGCCAGCAGCCAAGGACAGCCTCAAGAGACCCAGTACTTC

D: .
V: TRBV4-3
size: .
J: TRBJ1-2
CDR3: CASSQDQGLNYGYTF
DNA: TGCGCCAGCAGCCAAGATCAGGGGCTAAACTATGGCTACACCTTC

D: .
V: TRBV9
size: .
J: TRBJ2-2
CDR3: CASSVAGTGELFF
DNA: TGTGCCAGCAGCGTAGCCGGCACCGGGGAGCTGTTTTTT

D: .
V: TRBV28
size: .
J: TRBJ1-1
CDR3: CASWGRDMNTEAFF
DNA: TGTGCCAGCTGGGGGAGGGATATGAACACTGAAGCTTTCTTT

D: TRBD2
V: TRBV27
size: .
J: TRBJ2-1
CDR3: CASSPHSGRVSYNEQFF
DNA: TGTGCCAGCAGTCCACATAGCGGGAGGGTGTCCTACAATGAGCAGTTCTTC

D: .
V: TRBV30
size: .
J: TRBJ1-5
CDR3: CAWSVLDRGSNQPQHF
DNA: TGTGCCTGGAGTGTACTGGACCGAGGGAGCAATCAGCCCCAGCATTTT

D: TRBD1
V: TRBV27
size: .
J: TRBJ2-3
CDR3: CASSPTRGGAQYF
DNA: TGTGCCAGCAGTCCCACCCGAGGGGGCGCGCAGTATTTT

D: .
V: TRBV19
size: .
J: TRBJ2-1
CDR3: CASSFPDSNEQFF
DNA: TGTGCCAGTAGTTTCCCCGACAGTAATGAGCAGTTCTTC

D: TRBD1
V: TRBV5-1
size: .
J: TRBJ2-2
CDR3: CASSLQGDTGELFF
DNA: TGCGCCAGCAGCTTGCAGGGGGACACCGGGGAGCTGTTTTTT

D: .
V: TRBV10-3
size: .
J: TRBJ2-7
CDR3: CAISSQSYEQYF
DNA: TGTGCCATCAGCAGTCAATCCTACGAGCAGTACTTC

D: TRBD2
V: TRBV7-3
size: .
J: TRBJ2-1
CDR3: CASSLTLREDRFF
DNA: TGTGCCAGCAGCTTAACGTTGCGGGAGGACAGGTTCTTC

D: .
V: TRBV5-4
size: .
J: TRBJ2-3
CDR3: CASSLDPRESDTQYF
DNA: TGTGCCAGCAGCTTGGATCCCCGAGAGTCAGATACGCAGTATTTT

D: TRBD2
V: TRBV9
size: .
J: TRBJ2-1
CDR3: CASSVEPSSSGEQFF
DNA: TGTGCCAGCAGCGTAGAGCCCTCCTCTAGCGGTGAGCAGTTCTTC

D: .
V: TRBV18
size: .
J: TRBJ2-7
CDR3: CASSGQGSYEQYF
DNA: TGTGCCAGCTCAGGCCAGGGATCCTACGAGCAGTACTTC

D: .
V: TRBV7-2
size: .
J: TRBJ1-2
CDR3: CASSLTSYGYTF
DNA: TGTGCCAGCAGCTTAACCAGCTATGGCTACACCTTC

D: .
V: TRBV28
size: .
J: TRBJ1-5
CDR3: CASSLSPGTPNQPQHF
DNA: TGTGCCAGCAGTTTAAGCCCCGGGACACCTAATCAGCCCCAGCATTTT

D: TRBD1
V: TRBV27
size: .
J: TRBJ2-3
CDR3: CASSLDGRDRRDTQYF
DNA: TGTGCCAGCAGTTTAGACGGCCGGGACAGGAGAGATACGCAGTATTTT

D: .
V: TRBV9
size: .
J: TRBJ1-1
CDR3: CASSRGGAGDTEAFF
DNA: TGTGCCAGCAGCCGTGGGGGGGCGGGGGACACTGAAGCTTTCTTT

D: .
V: TRBV29-1
size: .
J: TRBJ2-3
CDR3: CSVESRGSDTQYF
DNA: TGCAGCGTTGAAAGTCGGGGATCAGATACGCAGTATTTT

D: TRBD2
V: TRBV28
size: .
J: TRBJ2-3
CDR3: CASIRSGGAADTQYF
DNA: TGTGCCAGCATTCGAAGCGGGGGGGCGGCAGATACGCAGTATTTT

D: .
V: TRBV6-6
size: .
J: TRBJ2-7
CDR3: CASSILGGGDYEQYF
DNA: TGTGCCAGCAGTATTTTAGGGGGGGGAGACTACGAGCAGTACTTC

D: TRBD2
V: TRBV14
size: .
J: TRBJ2-3
CDR3: CASSQDSGASTDTQYF
DNA: TGTGCCAGCAGCCAAGATAGCGGGGCTAGCACAGATACGCAGTATTTT

D: .
V: TRBV7-2
size: once
J: TRBJ1-4
CDR3: CASSRRPLGRTNEKLFF
DNA: TGTGCCAGCAGCCGACGACCGTTAGGGAGAACTAATGAAAAACTGTTTTTT

D: .
V: TRBV4-1
size: few
J: TRBJ1-4
CDR3: CASSQEGRVWEKLFF
DNA: TGCGCCAGCAGCCAAGAGGGCAGGGTTTGGGAAAAACTGTTTTTT

D: .
V: TRBV9
size: few
J: TRBJ1-2
CDR3: CASSPRPNTIYGYTF
DNA: TGTGCCAGCAGCCCCCGCCCTAACACTATCTATGGCTACACCTTC

D: TRBD1
V: TRBV5-1
size: .
J: TRBJ1-1
CDR3: CASSEQGLDTEAFF
DNA: TGCGCCAGCAGCGAACAGGGGTTGGACACTGAAGCTTTCTTT

D: .
V: TRBV7-2
size: .
J: TRBJ1-1
CDR3: CASSPRHGLNTEAFF
DNA: TGTGCCAGCAGCCCGAGACACGGCCTGAACACTGAAGCTTTCTTT

D: .
V: TRBV28
size: .
J: TRBJ1-4
CDR3: CASSPPAGKLFF
DNA: TGTGCCAGCAGCCCCCCCGCCGGGAAACTGTTTTTT

D: TRBD1
V: TRBV9
size: .
J: TRBJ2-6
CDR3: CASSPQGQGRAGANVLTF
DNA: TGTGCCAGCAGCCCCCAGGGACAGGGGAGGGCTGGGGCCAACGTCCTGACTTTC

D: .
V: TRBV28
size: .
J: TRBJ2-7
CDR3: CASRQAHEQYF
DNA: TGTGCCAGCAGGCAGGCCCACGAGCAGTACTTC

D: .
V: TRBV19
size: .
J: TRBJ2-7
CDR3: CASSAGQSYEQYF
DNA: TGTGCCAGTAGCGCAGGACAGTCCTACGAGCAGTACTTC

D: TRBD1
V: TRBV18
size: .
J: TRBJ2-7
CDR3: CASSPDRGRSYEQYF
DNA: TGTGCCAGCTCACCAGACAGGGGGAGATCCTACGAGCAGTACTTC